This T cell receptor beta chain was found in a study of cytomegalovirus exposure and HLA in healthy donors. Points from the study as a whole: Across donors, most TCRs were seen rarely, yet some public ones were widespread. In most subjects, TCR beta sequences reportedly gave accurate predictions of HLA-A and HLA-B alleles. The authors assumed roughly uniform sequencing depth across donors for presence/absence analyses.

Between the trimmed V and J ends, which lost 11 bases and 0 bases, there was a span of 10 bases. The length of the CDR3 is 12 residues. Germline V gene sequence: CDR1 MNHEY, CDR2 SMNVEV (reference sequence). This PCR relied on a set of 60 Vbeta primers and 13 Jbeta primers. Original data processing: In a later analysis, the count reached approximately 80 million unique TCR beta chains, with around 11 million shared. Here immunoSEQ multiplex PCR was the method, and the copy in TCRdb shows in-frame clones only, minus some. For V, J and clone size, that table is used; D and trimming come from the DNA. Found here are fewer than 150,000 clones, roughly 79% of them singletons; the top ten hold 3.1%. On this clone itself: Its antigen is not identified.

The receptor comes from a young man in good health and CMV-seronegative. The material sequenced was PBMCs. The chain is built from TRBV27 and TRBJ1-1; no clear D. The CDR3 nucleotides read TGTGCCTCCCCGGAGCTGAACACTGAAGCTTTCTTT. Protein sequence: CASPELNTEAFF.